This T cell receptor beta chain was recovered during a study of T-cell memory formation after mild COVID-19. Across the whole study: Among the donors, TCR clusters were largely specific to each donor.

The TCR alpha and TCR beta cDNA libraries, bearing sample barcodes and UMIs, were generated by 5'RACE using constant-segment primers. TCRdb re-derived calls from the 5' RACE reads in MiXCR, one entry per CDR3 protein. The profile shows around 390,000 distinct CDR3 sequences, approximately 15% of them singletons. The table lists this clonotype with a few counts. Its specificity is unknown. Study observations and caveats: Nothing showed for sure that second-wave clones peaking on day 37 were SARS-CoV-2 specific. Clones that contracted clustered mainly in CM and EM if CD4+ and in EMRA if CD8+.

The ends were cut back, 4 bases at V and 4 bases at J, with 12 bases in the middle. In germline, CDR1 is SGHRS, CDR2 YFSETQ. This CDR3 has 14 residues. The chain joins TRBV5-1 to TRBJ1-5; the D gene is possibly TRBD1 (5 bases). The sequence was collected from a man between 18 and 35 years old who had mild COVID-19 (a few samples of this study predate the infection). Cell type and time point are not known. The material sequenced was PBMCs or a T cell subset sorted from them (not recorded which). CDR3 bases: TGCGCCAGCAGCCCTGGGACCCTAAATCAGCCCCAGCATTTT. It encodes CASSPGTLNQPQHF.